This TCR beta chain derives from a study of blood T cell repertoires in COVID-19. Study in general: The origin of the acute and convalescent COVID-19 samples was the United States, Italy and Spain.

Assay: immunoSEQ multiplex PCR; the TCRdb copy retains only in-frame clones and omits some. The sample contains around 170,000 clones, under 90% of which appear only once. A single count supports this clone. Source material: PBMCs or T cells enriched from blood (not recorded which). The TCR sequence derives from a man aged 50 to 59 who had recovered from COVID-19.

The CDR3 is CASSLEVSGGAAPDTQYF. In DNA form, the CDR3 reads TGTGCCAGCAGCTTAGAAGTGAGCGGGGGGGCCGCCCCAGATACGCAGTATTTT. The V gene is TRBV7-2, the J gene TRBJ2-3; 10 bases match TRBD2. The V gene end was trimmed by 1 base and the J gene end by 4 bases; junction bases not matched to a gene: 11. The germline V gene encodes CDR1 SGHTA and CDR2 FQGNSA. The CDR3 has 18 residues.